Sequencing of this TCR beta chain was carried out in a study of T cells in Graves' hyperthyroidism and ophthalmopathy. Trimming stripped 4 bases from V and 3 bases from J, with 22 bases between. The CDR3 contains 17 residues. Germline CDR1 is SGHAT and CDR2 is FQNNGV. This clonotype was counted at least ten times. RNA transcripts gave rise to amplified TCR beta CDR3 regions. First-round RT-PCR of the TCR CDR3 relied on the HTBI primer set. TCRdb itself ran the multiplex PCR reads through MiXCR, one entry per CDR3 protein. The repertoire holds 640,000 or so distinct CDR3 sequences, with about 14% as singletons.

J is TRBJ2-7 and V is TRBV11-2; the D gene is possibly TRBD2 (7 bases). Sample: blood. The source of this sequence is a woman between 40 and 50 years old with Graves' ophthalmopathy. The CDR3 bases are TGTGCCAGCAGCTCAGGGGTTGGGGGAGGGAAGGGCTACGAGCAGTACTTC. This sequence encodes CASSSGVGGGKGYEQYF.